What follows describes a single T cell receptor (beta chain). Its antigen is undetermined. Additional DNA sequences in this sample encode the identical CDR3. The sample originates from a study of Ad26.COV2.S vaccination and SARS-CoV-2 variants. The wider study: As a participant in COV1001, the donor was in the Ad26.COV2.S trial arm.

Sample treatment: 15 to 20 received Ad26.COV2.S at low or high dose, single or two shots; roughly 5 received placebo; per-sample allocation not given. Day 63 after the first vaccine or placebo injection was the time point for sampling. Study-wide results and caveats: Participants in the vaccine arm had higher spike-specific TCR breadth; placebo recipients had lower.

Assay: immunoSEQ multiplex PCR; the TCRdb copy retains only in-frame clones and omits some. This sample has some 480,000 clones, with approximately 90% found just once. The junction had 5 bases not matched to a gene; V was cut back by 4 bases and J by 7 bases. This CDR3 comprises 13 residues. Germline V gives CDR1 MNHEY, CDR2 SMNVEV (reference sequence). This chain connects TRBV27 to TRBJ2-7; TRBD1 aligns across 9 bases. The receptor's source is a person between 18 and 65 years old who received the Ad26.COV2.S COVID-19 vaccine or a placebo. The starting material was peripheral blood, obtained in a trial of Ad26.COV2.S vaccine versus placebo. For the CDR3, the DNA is TGTGCCAGCAGTTCACAGGGGGCGGGGGAGCAGTACTTC. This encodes CASSSQGAGEQYF.